A single sample is the source of the 17 T cell receptor beta chains below, sequenced in a study of preoperative IRX-2 immunotherapy in early breast cancer. Using immunoSEQ multiplex PCR, the repertoire was profiled, and TCRdb retains in-frame clones only, with some absent. The sample consists of about 23,000 clones, approximately 95% of them appearing once. Treatment meaning: preoperative locoregional IRX-2 cytokine immunotherapy. The sample consisted of tumor tissue, taken after IRX-2 immunotherapy. The receptors were sampled from a human donor with breast cancer.

DNA of the CDR3: TGCGCCAGTAACCCCGTGACGGCAGCAGTGACTGGCTACACCTTC. This codes for CASNPVTAAVTGYTF. The chain employs TRBV5-1 and TRBJ1-2; D remains ambiguous. This CDR3 contains 15 residues. The germline V and J ends were trimmed by 8 bases and 7 bases, with 24 bases remaining between them. The germline V gene encodes CDR1 SGHRS and CDR2 YFSETQ.

This clone is a singleton in its sample. V is TRBV7-2 and J is TRBJ2-7, with TRBD2 matching over 9 bases. Germline CDR1 reads SGHTA; CDR2 reads FQGNSA. The CDR3 loop spans 19 amino acids. J was trimmed by 6 bases and V by 4 bases; bases with no gene match: 22. CDR3 bases: TGTGCCAGCAGCTGGATACAGGGAAGAGGGATAGCGGGAGCCAGCGAGCAGTACTTC. It encodes CASSWIQGRGIAGASEQYF.

This clone was observed a single time. The chain recombines TRBV7-8 with TRBJ1-4; a possible D gene is TRBD1 (6 bases). This CDR3 region has 14 residues. Germline CDR1 SGHVS, CDR2 FQNEAQ. V lost 7 bases and J 2 bases, leaving 11 bases between the germline ends. The CDR3 nucleotides read TGTGCCAGCACCCCCAGGGGTACTAATGAAAAACTGTTTTTT. Its protein is CASTPRGTNEKLFF.

This clone was counted once. The chain employs TRBV6-1 and TRBJ2-3, with D possibly matching TRBD2 (5 bases). CDR3 size: 14 residues. Trimming stripped 7 bases from V and 2 bases from J, with 13 bases between. The germline gives CDR1 MNHNS, CDR2 SASEGT. CDR3 nucleotide sequence: TGTGCCAGCAAACTAGGTCTGGACACAGATACGCAGTATTTT. Protein product: CASKLGLDTDTQYF.

The DNA for the CDR3 is TGCGCCAGCAGCCAGTCGACAGGGCGAAACTATGGCTACACCTTC. It is translated as CASSQSTGRNYGYTF. The V gene is TRBV4-1, the J gene TRBJ1-2; 7 bases map to TRBD1. With 3 bases clipped from V and 2 bases from J, the junction kept 6 bases outside the gene matches. The germline CDR1 and CDR2 sequences are MGHRA and YSYEKL. The CDR3 loop spans 15 amino acids.

This rearrangement joins TRBV4-1 to TRBJ1-2; no clear D gene. The V end was cut by 2 bases, the J end by 4 bases, with 8 bases between. This CDR3 spans 13 amino acids. Germline V gene lookup returns CDR1 MGHRA and CDR2 YSYEKL. In DNA form, the CDR3 reads TGCGCCAGCAGCCAAATCGGATCCTATGGCTACACCTTC. It specifies CASSQIGSYGYTF.

The chain carries TRBV19 and TRBJ2-2; weak D call: TRBD1 (7 bases). The CDR3 is 10 amino acids. Germline values: CDR1 LNHDA, CDR2 SQIVND (reference sequence). V was clipped by 9 bases and J by 13 bases, with 12 bases between them. CDR3 sequence (DNA): TGTGCCAGCAGACAGGGAGGGCTGTTTTTT. Its translation: CASRQGGLFF.

CDR3 sequence: CASSLQGGALGELFF. The DNA for the CDR3 is TGTGCCAGCAGCCTACAGGGGGGGGCTCTCGGGGAGCTGTTTTTT. This chain connects TRBV9 to TRBJ2-2; tentatively, D is TRBD1 (8 bases). The CDR3 spans 15 residues. Germline CDR1 SGDLS, CDR2 YYNGEE. Deletions cut 4 bases from V and 7 bases from J, with 17 bases between.

The V gene is TRBV19, the J gene TRBJ1-5; D is unclear. Germline CDR1 and CDR2: LNHDA and SQIVND (reference sequence). The V end lost 1 base, the J end lost 7 bases, and 17 bases lay between the germline ends. The CDR3 spans 16 residues. The CDR3 nucleotides read TGTGCCAGTAGTATAGTCAATCTGGGAGGAGGCCAGCCCCAGCATTTT. Its protein is CASSIVNLGGGQPQHF. The full variable domain, in which reference TRBV19 and TRBJ1-5 provide the parts outside the CDR3, is DGGITQSPKYLFRKEGQNVTLSCEQNLNHDAMYWYRQDPGQGLRLIYYSQIVNDFQKGDIAEGYSVSREKKESFPLTVTSAQKNPTAFYLCASSIVNLGGGQPQHFGDGTRLSIL.

The rearrangement uses TRBV18 and TRBJ2-7, with TRBD1 as a possible D gene (5 bases). This CDR3 has 14 residues. Germline V CDR1 and CDR2: KGHSH, LQKENI. V was clipped by 2 bases and J by 2 bases, with 10 bases between them. This CDR3 reads CASSPNQGPYEQYF. DNA for the CDR3: TGTGCCAGCTCACCAAATCAGGGTCCCTACGAGCAGTACTTC.

CDR3 region: CASSSGTGFGTEAFF. The CDR3 coding sequence is TGCGCCAGCAGCTCCGGTACGGGTTTCGGCACTGAAGCTTTCTTT. The chain combines TRBV5-1 with TRBJ1-1; D is ambiguous. Germline V gene lookup returns CDR1 SGHRS and CDR2 YFSETQ. Trimming took 3 bases from V and 4 from J, leaving 16 bases between them. The CDR3 runs 15 residues.

This chain links TRBV6-4 with TRBJ2-7; 11 positions agree with TRBD1. V shed 6 bases, J shed 2 bases, and the junction held 12 bases outside the gene matches. Per germline, CDR1 MRHNA and CDR2 SNTAGT. The CDR3 covers 17 residues. CDR3 region: CASRIGQGALGAYEQYF. CDR3 DNA: TGTGCCAGCAGGATAGGACAGGGGGCGCTGGGGGCCTACGAGCAGTACTTC.

In this sample, this clone turned up once. The chain employs TRBV18 and TRBJ1-5; D call uncertain. This CDR3 is 14 amino acids long. CDR1 is KGHSH, CDR2 LQKENI, per germline. V lost 6 bases, J lost 5 bases, and 14 bases lay in between. CDR3 loop: CASSLAGGDQPQHF. For the CDR3, the DNA is TGTGCCAGCTCCCTTGCTGGCGGAGATCAGCCCCAGCATTTT.

J is TRBJ2-2 and V is TRBV7-2; TRBD1 might be the D (5 bases). The germline gives CDR1 SGHTA, CDR2 FQGNSA. V dropped 1 base and J dropped 3 bases, with 9 bases sitting between them. The CDR3 has 15 amino acids. DNA for the CDR3: TGTGCCAGCAGCTTAGGGGGCATTGACACCGGGGAGCTGTTTTTT. The encoded protein is CASSLGGIDTGELFF.

The chain combines TRBV27 with TRBJ2-5; D remains ambiguous. Germline loops: CDR1 MNHEY, CDR2 SMNVEV (reference sequence). The CDR3 is 12 amino acids. V lost 4 bases to trimming and J lost 2 bases, with 5 bases between them. Here the CDR3 reads CASSSLQETQYF. The DNA of the CDR3 is TGTGCCAGCAGTTCGTTACAAGAGACCCAGTACTTC.

This clone was observed once. The chain carries TRBV5-6 and TRBJ2-4; 9 nucleotides agree with TRBD2. The CDR3 has 17 amino acids. J was trimmed by 0 bases and V by 6 bases; bases with no gene match: 10. Per the germline V gene, CDR1 is SGHDT and CDR2 is YYEEEE. This chain's CDR3 is CASTEPTLAGAKNIQYF. CDR3 coding DNA: TGTGCCAGCACCGAACCTACACTAGCGGGAGCCAAAAACATTCAGTACTTC.

The V gene is TRBV27, the J gene TRBJ2-2, with a tentative D call TRBD2 (6 bases). Germline-derived CDR1 and CDR2 are MNHEY and SMNVEV (reference sequence). V lost 6 bases, J lost 3 bases, and 11 bases lay in between. The CDR3 runs to 14 residues. In DNA, the CDR3 is TGTGCCAGCAGCTCCGGGACTCACACCGGGGAGCTGTTTTTT. Amino acid sequence: CASSSGTHTGELFF.